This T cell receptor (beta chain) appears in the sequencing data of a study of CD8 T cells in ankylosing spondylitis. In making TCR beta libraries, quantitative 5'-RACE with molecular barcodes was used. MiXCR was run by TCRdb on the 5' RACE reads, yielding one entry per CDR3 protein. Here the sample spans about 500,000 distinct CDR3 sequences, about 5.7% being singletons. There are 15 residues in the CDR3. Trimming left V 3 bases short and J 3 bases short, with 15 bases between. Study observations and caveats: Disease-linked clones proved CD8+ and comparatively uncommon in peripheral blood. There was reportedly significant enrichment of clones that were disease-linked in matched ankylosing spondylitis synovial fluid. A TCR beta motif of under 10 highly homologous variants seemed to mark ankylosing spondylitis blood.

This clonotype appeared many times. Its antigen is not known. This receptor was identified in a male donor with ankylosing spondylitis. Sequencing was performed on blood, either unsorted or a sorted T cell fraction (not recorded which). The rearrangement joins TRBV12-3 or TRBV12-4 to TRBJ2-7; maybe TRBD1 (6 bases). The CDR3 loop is CASSFDRDTYYEQYF. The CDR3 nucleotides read TGTGCCAGCAGTTTCGATCGGGACACTTACTACGAGCAGTACTTC.